Listed here is a single T cell receptor (beta chain). The analysis combined second doses at about 4 or about 12 weeks. This sample was included in a study of T cell responses to AZD1222 COVID-19 vaccine. The data were produced by immunoSEQ multiplex PCR, yet TCRdb's version contains in-frame clones alone and is incomplete. The table records 130,000 or so clones, 65% to 90% of them present only once. Losses at the gene ends were 0 bases for V and 0 bases for J; bases not matched to a gene: 8. The CDR3 length is 18 residues. Germline lookup yields CDR1 SGHDT and CDR2 YYEEEE. This TCR derives from an adult who received the AZD1222 COVID-19 vaccine. Source: peripheral blood, taken 28 days after the second AZD1222 dose. The genes are TRBV5-6 and TRBJ1-5; 8 positions agree with TRBD1. For the CDR3, the DNA is TGTGCCAGCAGCTTGGGCGACAGGGGACGGGATAGCAATCAGCCCCAGCATTTT. It codes for CASSLGDRGRDSNQPQHF.